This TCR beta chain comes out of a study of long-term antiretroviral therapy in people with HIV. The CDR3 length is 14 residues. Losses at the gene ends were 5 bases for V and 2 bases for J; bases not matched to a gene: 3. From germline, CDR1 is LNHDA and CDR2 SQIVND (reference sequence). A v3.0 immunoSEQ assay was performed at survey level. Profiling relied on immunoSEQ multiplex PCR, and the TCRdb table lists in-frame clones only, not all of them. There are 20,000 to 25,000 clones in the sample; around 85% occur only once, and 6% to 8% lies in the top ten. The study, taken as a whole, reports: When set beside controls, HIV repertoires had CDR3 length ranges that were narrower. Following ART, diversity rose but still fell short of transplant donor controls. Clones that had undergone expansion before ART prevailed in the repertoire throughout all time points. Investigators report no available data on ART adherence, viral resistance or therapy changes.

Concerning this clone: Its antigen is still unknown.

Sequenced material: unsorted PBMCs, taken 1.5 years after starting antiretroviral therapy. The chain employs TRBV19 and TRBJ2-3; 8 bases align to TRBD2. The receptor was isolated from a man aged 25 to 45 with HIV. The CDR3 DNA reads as TGTGCCAGTAGTTCGGGACTAGACACAGATACGCAGTATTTT. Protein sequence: CASSSGLDTDTQYF. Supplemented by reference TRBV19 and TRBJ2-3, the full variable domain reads DGGITQSPKYLFRKEGQNVTLSCEQNLNHDAMYWYRQDPGQGLRLIYYSQIVNDFQKGDIAEGYSVSREKKESFPLTVTSAQKNPTAFYLCASSSGLDTDTQYFGPGTRLTVL.